The 32 T cell receptor beta chains presented below share a single source sample, sequenced in a study of neurological immune-mediated disorders (dated by TCRdb to between 2018 and 2021). Library generation was performed with 5' RACE. The sequencer listed for this sample is Illumina HiSeq 2500. TCRdb passed the public sequencing reads through fastp at Q25 and MiXCR, retaining productive beta sequences. Every entry covers one CDR3 protein and lists the most common genes and DNA from its rows. This sample holds approximately 15,000 distinct CDR3 sequences; about 22% were observed only once. The ten largest clonotypes hold more than 20% of the sample. Source material: PBMCs. Source of these receptors: a man between 45 and 60 years old in good health.

This clonotype was observed at least ten times. The genes are TRBV12-3 or TRBV12-4 and TRBJ2-1, with 11 bases that match TRBD2. The CDR3 has 16 residues. Losses at the gene ends were 6 bases for V and 0 bases for J; bases not matched to a gene: 4. CDR3 bases: TGTGCCAGCAGGGAGACTAGCGGGGCCTCCTACAATGAGCAGTTCTTC. Residues: CASRETSGASYNEQFF.

This clonotype was seen ten or more times. The chain is built from TRBV7-2 and TRBJ2-2; 8 bases are a match to TRBD2. Germline-derived CDR1 and CDR2 are SGHTA and FQGNSA. The V segment lost 5 bases and the J segment 6 bases; nucleotides outside the gene matches: 8. The CDR3 has 15 residues. Here the CDR3 DNA reads TGTGCCAGCAGCGCGGCAGCGGGAGCCCCCGGGGAGCTGTTTTTT. Its protein is CASSAAAGAPGELFF.

The chain is built from TRBV20-1 and TRBJ2-7, with 9 nucleotides matching TRBD2. The CDR3 contains 14 residues. CDR1 and CDR2 (germline): DFQATT, SNEGSKA (reference sequence). The junction had 8 bases not matched to a gene; V was cut back by 4 bases and J by 4 bases. DNA for the CDR3: TGCAGTGCTACCACCGGGACTAGCCCTTACGAGCAGTACTTC. Translation gives CSATTGTSPYEQYF.

This clonotype counts as medium-sized. The genes are TRBV9 and TRBJ1-2; D is possibly TRBD1 (5 bases). V was clipped by 0 bases and J by 4 bases, with 13 bases between them. The germline gives CDR1 SGDLS, CDR2 YYNGEE. The CDR3 has 15 amino acids. Written as DNA, the CDR3 is TGTGCCAGCAGCGTAGAGGAATCAGGGCCCTATGGCTACACCTTC. Protein: CASSVEESGPYGYTF.

This clonotype was observed many times. CDR3 DNA sequence: TGTGCCAGCAGTACATCCGGGACTAGCTCATACGAGCAGTACTTC. This gives the protein CASSTSGTSSYEQYF. The genes are TRBV28 and TRBJ2-7, with TRBD2 identical over 9 bases. The length of the CDR3 is 15 residues. Per the germline V gene, CDR1 is MDHEN and CDR2 is SYDVKM. V lost 5 bases to trimming and J lost 4 bases; unmatched junction nucleotides: 9.

Ten or more counts support this clonotype. The rearrangement uses TRBV6-6 and TRBJ2-1; D is ambiguous. CDR3 size: 13 residues. V was cut by 4 bases and J by 0 bases, with 4 bases left in between. Germline V gene data show CDR1 as MNHNY and CDR2 as SVGAGI (reference sequence). The CDR3 DNA follows: TGTGCCAGCAGTTCCAGCTCCTACAATGAGCAGTTCTTC. Amino acids: CASSSSSYNEQFF.

This clonotype was counted ten times or more. DNA for the CDR3: TGTGCCAGCTCACGGCAGGCGACCTACGAGCAGTACTTC. Translating it yields CASSRQATYEQYF. The chain has TRBV18 and TRBJ2-7; D gene ambiguous. V dropped 4 bases and J dropped 2 bases, with 9 bases sitting between them. The CDR3 consists of 13 residues. Germline lookup yields CDR1 KGHSH and CDR2 LQKENI. The whole variable domain, remainder taken from reference TRBV18 and TRBJ2-7, is NAGVMQNPRHLVRRRGQEARLRCSPMKGHSHVYWYRQLPEEGLKFMVYLQKENIIDESGMPKERFSAEFPKEGPSILRIQQVVRGDSAAYFCASSRQATYEQYFGPGTRLTVT.

V and J are TRBV29-1 and TRBJ2-7, with TRBD1 as a possible D gene (5 bases). This CDR3 has 12 residues. The V end lost 0 bases, the J end lost 3 bases, and 6 bases lay between the germline ends. The germline V gene has CDR1 SQVTM and CDR2 ANQGSEA. In DNA form, the CDR3 reads TGCAGCGTTGAAGATGACAGCTACGAGCAGTACTTC. Translating gives CSVEDDSYEQYF.

This clonotype was seen ten or more times. V and J are TRBV4-1 and TRBJ2-1; D remains unclear. In germline, CDR1 is MGHRA, CDR2 YSYEKL. This CDR3 region has 12 residues. With 3 bases removed from V and 8 bases from J, the gap between germline ends came to 8 bases. This chain's CDR3 is CASSHLFDEQFF. The CDR3 DNA sequence: TGCGCCAGCAGCCACCTCTTTGATGAGCAGTTCTTC.

This clonotype occurred many times. The chain uses TRBV20-1 and TRBJ2-3; 9 bases align to TRBD1. Trimming took 3 bases from V and 4 from J; bases not matched to a gene: 11. Germline CDR1 is DFQATT and CDR2 is SNEGSKA (reference sequence). CDR3 length: 16 residues. This chain's CDR3 is CSARPRDRAWADTQYF. As DNA, the CDR3 is TGCAGTGCTAGGCCCCGGGACAGGGCTTGGGCAGATACGCAGTATTTT.

A remark on this clonotype: No DNA is shown, since the ends of the CDR3 on it are uncertain; the CDR3 is the one TCRdb lists. The chain combines TRBV5-1 with TRBJ2-4. The CDR3 has 18 amino acids, counting both end residues. The germline V gene encodes CDR1 SGHRS and CDR2 YFSETQ. The CDR3 here is CASSFYICSAPTLNEQYF.

The V call is TRBV7-2, the J call TRBJ1-2, with 7 positions matching TRBD1. Losses at the gene ends were 5 bases for V and 4 bases for J; bases not matched to a gene: 10. This CDR3 is built from 15 residues. Germline loops: CDR1 SGHTA, CDR2 FQGNSA. CDR3 amino acids: CASSAAGTVPYGYTF. CDR3 coding DNA: TGTGCCAGCAGCGCCGCCGGGACAGTACCCTATGGCTACACCTTC. The entire variable domain, with the rest obtained from reference TRBV7-2 and TRBJ1-2, is as follows: GAGVSQSPSNKVTEKGKDVELRCDPISGHTALYWYRQSLGQGLEFLIYFQGNSAPDKSGLPSDRFSAERTGGSVSTLTIQRTQQEDSAVYLCASSAAGTVPYGYTFGSGTRLTVV.

This clonotype is categorized as medium-sized. V usage is TRBV5-1 and J usage is TRBJ1-1; TRBD1 matches at 8 bases. The CDR3 has 16 residues. Germline lookup yields CDR1 SGHRS and CDR2 YFSETQ. With 1 base clipped from V and 1 base from J, the junction kept 6 bases outside the gene matches. The CDR3 reads CASSLSPTGGNTEAFF. In DNA form, the CDR3 reads TGCGCCAGCAGCTTGTCCCCCACAGGGGGGAACACTGAAGCTTTCTTT.

This clonotype was counted at least ten times. The genes are TRBV7-2 and TRBJ2-7; the match to TRBD1 covers 7 bases. This CDR3 is built from 15 residues. With V trimmed by 5 bases and J by 3 bases, 10 bases remained unmatched. Germline lookup yields CDR1 SGHTA and CDR2 FQGNSA. The CDR3 spells CASSQRRGSSYEQYF. The CDR3 DNA reads as TGTGCCAGCAGCCAACGCAGGGGGTCGAGCTACGAGCAGTACTTC.

This clonotype has ten or more counts. This chain connects TRBV20-1 to TRBJ2-3; 11 bases fit TRBD2. The CDR3 spans 14 residues. CDR1 is DFQATT and CDR2 is SNEGSKA in the germline V gene (reference sequence). V trimming: 6 bases; J trimming: 4 bases; junction bases outside the gene matches: 6. The CDR3 region has the DNA TGCAGTGCCAAACTAGCGGGAGTCCCAGATACGCAGTATTTT. Translation: CSAKLAGVPDTQYF.

The chain couples TRBV28 to TRBJ1-5; D uncertain. Looked up from germline, CDR1 is MDHEN and CDR2 is SYDVKM. The V end lost 3 bases, the J end lost 5 bases, and 11 bases lay between the germline ends. The CDR3 runs 14 residues. CDR3 sequence: CASSFSRLDQPQHF. DNA of the CDR3: TGTGCCAGCAGTTTTTCAAGACTCGATCAGCCCCAGCATTTT.

Ten or more counts support this clonotype. The rearrangement links TRBV10-3 to TRBJ2-1; D is perhaps TRBD1 (6 bases). Trimming left V 3 bases short and J 1 base short, with 13 bases between. Germline CDR1 is ENHRY and CDR2 is SYGVKD. The CDR3 has 16 residues. CDR3 region: CAISDRDTYSYNEQFF. CDR3 coding DNA: TGTGCCATCAGTGACCGGGACACCTATTCCTACAATGAGCAGTTCTTC.

This clonotype was counted at least ten times. This chain links TRBV20-1 with TRBJ2-3; 12 bases are a match to TRBD2. The germline gives CDR1 DFQATT, CDR2 SNEGSKA (reference sequence). This CDR3 is built from 15 residues. V gave up 6 bases and J gave up 4 bases; unmatched junction bases: 8. The DNA of the CDR3 is TGCAGTGCCGCGCCGGGGACTAGCGGGCCAGATACGCAGTATTTT. Protein product: CSAAPGTSGPDTQYF.

In this sample, this clonotype turned up many times. The V and J genes are TRBV20-1 and TRBJ2-3, with unresolved D. CDR3 length: 13 amino acids. From germline, CDR1 is DFQATT and CDR2 SNEGSKA (reference sequence). Trimming pared 3 bases from V and 4 bases from J, leaving 11 bases between. The CDR3 coding sequence is TGCAGTGCTAGTCTGGTTGGGCCAGATACGCAGTATTTT. Translation: CSASLVGPDTQYF.

This clonotype was picked up many times. The chain couples TRBV7-2 to TRBJ2-2, with D unclear. Deletions cut 2 bases from V and 3 bases from J, with 10 bases between. CDR1 and CDR2 from the germline V gene are SGHTA and FQGNSA. The CDR3 has 15 amino acids. CDR3 nucleotides: TGTGCCAGCAGCTTAATGTCCCGGGACACCGGGGAGCTGTTTTTT. Amino acid sequence: CASSLMSRDTGELFF.

V gene TRBV20-1 combines with J gene TRBJ1-4; TRBD1 might be the D (5 bases). The CDR3 sequence is 12 residues long. Germline V gives CDR1 DFQATT, CDR2 SNEGSKA (reference sequence). Trimming pared 5 bases from V and 7 bases from J, leaving 11 bases between. CDR3 sequence: CSAGGAGEKLFF. The CDR3, as DNA: TGCAGTGCTGGTGGGGCCGGTGAAAAACTGTTTTTT.

In its sample, this clonotype was seen many times. J is TRBJ2-7 and V is TRBV18, with TRBD1 matching over 8 bases. This CDR3 has 17 amino acids. The V segment lost 2 bases and the J segment 3 bases; nucleotides outside the gene matches: 12. CDR1 is KGHSH, CDR2 LQKENI, per germline. The chain's CDR3 is CASSPGRQGNSLYEQYF. Written as DNA, the CDR3 is TGTGCCAGCTCACCAGGGCGACAGGGGAACTCCCTCTACGAGCAGTACTTC.

The CDR3 DNA reads TGCAGTGCTAGCCGGGGGGGGTACACTGAAGCTTTCTTT. It yields the protein CSASRGGYTEAFF. The rearrangement uses TRBV20-1 and TRBJ1-1; TRBD1 might be the D (5 bases). Trimming cost V 3 bases and J 3 bases, with 11 bases left between them. CDR3 length: 13 residues. Per the germline V gene, CDR1 is DFQATT and CDR2 is SNEGSKA (reference sequence).

Sample share makes this clonotype medium-sized (0.01 to 0.1%). The chain joins TRBV7-2 to TRBJ2-7; TRBD1 aligns across 7 bases. Germline CDR1 SGHTA, CDR2 FQGNSA. The CDR3 totals 14 residues. The V gene end was trimmed by 5 bases and the J gene end by 2 bases; junction bases not matched to a gene: 6. The CDR3 nucleotides read TGTGCCAGCAGCCCGGACAGGTTTGCCTACGAGCAGTACTTC. Translating it yields CASSPDRFAYEQYF.

This clonotype was seen many times. V is TRBV20-1 and J is TRBJ2-1; unclear D gene. Trimming shortened V by 6 bases and J by 3 bases, and 12 bases separated the two germline ends. The CDR3 length is 13 residues. In germline, CDR1 is DFQATT, CDR2 SNEGSKA (reference sequence). In DNA form, the CDR3 reads TGCAGTGCCACCCCCCGGAGCTACAATGAGCAGTTCTTC. Encoded protein: CSATPRSYNEQFF.

This clonotype was counted ten times or more. This rearrangement joins TRBV30 to TRBJ2-7; possible D gene TRBD2, 6 bases. CDR1 and CDR2 (germline): GTSNPN, SVGIG (reference sequence). CDR3 length: 13 amino acids. The germline V and J ends were trimmed by 0 bases and 4 bases, with 10 bases remaining between them. The CDR3 is CAWSVRGRYEQYF. The CDR3 DNA is TGTGCCTGGAGTGTACGAGGGAGGTACGAGCAGTACTTC.

In its sample, this clonotype was seen many times. The V gene is TRBV5-1, the J gene TRBJ2-1; 7 bases align to TRBD1. Germline CDR1 and CDR2: SGHRS and YFSETQ. V lost 0 bases to trimming and J lost 2 bases; unmatched junction nucleotides: 5. The CDR3 is 16 amino acids. CDR3 amino acids: CASSLAPGTAYNEQFF. The CDR3 DNA sequence: TGCGCCAGCAGCTTGGCCCCCGGGACAGCCTACAATGAGCAGTTCTTC.

This clonotype came up many times. This chain uses TRBV20-1 with TRBJ2-3; the D gene is possibly TRBD2 (6 bases). V lost 0 bases and J lost 2, with 12 bases in between. The CDR3 runs to 15 residues. CDR1 is DFQATT, CDR2 SNEGSKA, per germline (reference sequence). The CDR3 is CSAREFGGTTDTQYF. In DNA, the CDR3 is TGCAGTGCTAGAGAGTTTGGGGGGACCACAGATACGCAGTATTTT.

This clonotype was detected ten times or more. The chain couples TRBV5-1 to TRBJ2-1; no clear D gene. The length of the CDR3 is 15 residues. The germline V gene has CDR1 SGHRS and CDR2 YFSETQ. V was clipped by 0 bases and J by 1 base, with 8 bases between them. CDR3 region: CASSLDGPSYNEQFF. CDR3 bases: TGCGCCAGCAGCTTGGACGGGCCATCCTACAATGAGCAGTTCTTC. Combining the CDR3 with reference TRBV5-1 and TRBJ2-1 gives the whole variable domain KAGVTQTPRYLIKTRGQQVTLSCSPISGHRSVSWYQQTPGQGLQFLFEYFSETQRNKGNFPGRFSGRQFSNSRSEMNVSTLELGDSALYLCASSLDGPSYNEQFFGPGTRLTVL.

This clonotype was observed a handful of times. The chain joins TRBV7-9 to TRBJ2-7; D is unresolved. The V gene's germline CDR1 is SEHNR and CDR2 FQNEAQ (reference sequence). The CDR3 extends over 13 amino acids. V gave up 5 bases and J gave up 3 bases, with 11 bases separating them. CDR3 sequence: CASSPPVDYEQYF. CDR3 DNA sequence: TGTGCCAGCAGCCCCCCCGTGGACTACGAGCAGTACTTC.

This clonotype ranks as medium-sized. V and J are TRBV27 and TRBJ1-5; D is undetermined. Germline V gives CDR1 MNHEY, CDR2 SMNVEV (reference sequence). The CDR3 totals 13 residues. Trimming shortened V by 3 bases and J by 5 bases, and 8 bases separated the two germline ends. The CDR3: CASSLNRDQPQHF. The CDR3, as DNA: TGTGCCAGCAGTTTGAATCGTGATCAGCCCCAGCATTTT.

In its sample, this clonotype was seen many times. The chain combines TRBV12-3 or TRBV12-4 with TRBJ2-3; 9 bases align to TRBD2. V trimming: 1 base; J trimming: 2 bases; junction bases outside the gene matches: 7. The length of the CDR3 is 17 residues. The CDR3 sequence: CASSLVLTSGITDTQYF. The DNA of the CDR3 is TGTGCCAGCAGTTTAGTATTGACTAGCGGCATCACAGATACGCAGTATTTT.